Presented here are 32 T cell receptor beta chains from one specimen sequenced in a study of control samples from healthy donors and cancer patients. TCRdb's copy holds only in-frame clones and misses some; the assay was immunoSEQ multiplex PCR. The repertoire includes some 120,000 clones, around nine tenths of them detected once, and 8% to 9% sits in the top ten. The sample was blood. The source of these receptors is a man aged 35 to 55 in good health.

The chain is built from TRBV27 and TRBJ1-6; 7 nucleotides agree with TRBD1. This CDR3 is 16 amino acids long. From germline, CDR1 is MNHEY and CDR2 SMNVEV (reference sequence). V trimming: 5 bases; J trimming: 10 bases; junction bases outside the gene matches: 14. CDR3 sequence (DNA): TGTGCCAGCAGTCTTACCCGGGACAGAGGATGGTCACCCCTCCACTTT. The encoded protein is CASSLTRDRGWSPLHF.

The chain uses TRBV12-3 or TRBV12-4 and TRBJ1-1; no clear D. Trimming cost V 1 base and J 5 bases, with 2 bases left between them. There are 11 residues in the CDR3. For the CDR3, the DNA is TGTGCCAGCAGTTTAGGGACTGAAGCTTTCTTT. Translating it yields CASSLGTEAFF.

The genes are TRBV7-2 and TRBJ2-7, with TRBD2 matching over 7 bases. V dropped 2 bases and J dropped 6; count of bases not matched to a gene: 4. This CDR3 region has 13 residues. CDR1 is SGHTA, CDR2 FQGNSA, per germline. CDR3 sequence reads: CASSLMRGTEQYF. CDR3 coding DNA: TGTGCCAGCAGCTTAATGCGGGGGACCGAGCAGTACTTC.

This chain links TRBV3-1 (or the pseudogene TRBV3-2) with TRBJ2-3, with D maybe TRBD2 (6 bases). This CDR3 comprises 14 residues. Germline lookup yields CDR1 LGHDT and CDR2 YNNKEL (reference sequence). The V end lost 5 bases, the J end lost 2 bases, and 11 bases lay between the germline ends. The CDR3 region has the DNA TGTGCCAGCAGCTACACTAGCAACACAGATACGCAGTATTTT. Its translation: CASSYTSNTDTQYF.

The V and J genes are TRBV30 and TRBJ1-5; D perhaps matches TRBD1 (5 bases). V lost 1 base and J lost 1, with 5 bases in between. The CDR3 has 13 amino acids. The V gene's germline CDR1 is GTSNPN and CDR2 SVGIG (reference sequence). Here the CDR3 reads CAWSGDSNQPQHF. In nucleotides, the CDR3 is TGTGCCTGGAGTGGGGACAGCAATCAGCCCCAGCATTTT.

The V call is TRBV3-1 (or the pseudogene TRBV3-2), the J call TRBJ2-7, with D perhaps TRBD1 (6 bases). The CDR3 is 12 amino acids. Between the trimmed V and J ends, which lost 4 bases and 3 bases, there was a span of 7 bases. Germline V CDR1 and CDR2: LGHDT, YNNKEL (reference sequence). CDR3 in amino acids: CASSRTDYEQYF. CDR3 bases: TGTGCCAGCAGCCGGACAGACTACGAGCAGTACTTC.

V usage is TRBV5-4 and J usage is TRBJ2-5; TRBD2 aligns across 12 bases. CDR3 length: 17 residues. From germline, CDR1 is SGHNT and CDR2 YYREEE (reference sequence). Germline trimming cut 3 bases from V and 0 bases from J; bases unmatched to any gene: 6. CDR3 bases: TGTGCCAGCAGCTCGGGTCTAGCGGGGGGGTACCAAGAGACCCAGTACTTC. Translated, it gives CASSSGLAGGYQETQYF. Together with reference TRBV5-4 and TRBJ2-5, the CDR3 gives the full variable domain: ETGVTQSPTHLIKTRGQQVTLRCSSQSGHNTVSWYQQALGQGPQFIFQYYREEENGRGNFPPRFSGLQFPNYSSELNVNALELDDSALYLCASSSGLAGGYQETQYFGPGTRLLVL.

The chain employs TRBV7-8 and TRBJ1-4; unclear D gene. Deletions cut 1 base from V and 3 bases from J, with 9 bases between. The CDR3 sequence is 15 residues long. Germline assignment: CDR1 SGHVS and CDR2 FQNEAQ. The CDR3 DNA reads TGTGCCAGCAGCTTAGTACGTGGGGCTAATGAAAAACTGTTTTTT. Protein sequence: CASSLVRGANEKLFF. Full variable domain (rest looked up from reference TRBV7-8 and TRBJ1-4): GAGVSQSPRYKVAKRGQDVALRCDPISGHVSLFWYQQALGQGPEFLTYFQNEAQLDKSGLPSDRFFAERPEGSVSTLKIQRTQQEDSAVYLCASSLVRGANEKLFFGSGTQLSVL.

The V and J genes are TRBV11-2 and TRBJ2-1, with 8 bases identical to TRBD1. The junction had 3 bases not matched to a gene; V was cut back by 5 bases and J by 3 bases. CDR1 SGHAT and CDR2 FQNNGV come from the germline V gene. This CDR3 has 14 amino acids. CDR3 residues: CASSPGGFYNEQFF. In nucleotides, the CDR3 is TGTGCCAGCAGCCCAGGGGGCTTCTACAATGAGCAGTTCTTC.

This clone showed up just a few times. The CDR3 DNA is TGTGCCAGCAGCAAGGACAGGGGGAAGATGAACACTGAAGCTTTCTTT. This translates into CASSKDRGKMNTEAFF. The V gene is TRBV21-1, the J gene TRBJ1-1; TRBD1 is taken as the D call from the table, unchecked against the DNA. TRBV21-1 is a pseudogene. The CDR3 consists of 16 residues.

V gene TRBV28 combines with J gene TRBJ1-2; possibly TRBD1 for D (5 bases). Germline lookup yields CDR1 MDHEN and CDR2 SYDVKM. The CDR3 is made up of 12 amino acids. V lost 4 bases, J lost 7 bases, and 10 bases lay in between. Here the CDR3 DNA reads TGTGCCAGCAGTTCAGGGTTTTTTGGCTACACCTTC. Translation: CASSSGFFGYTF.

The chain combines TRBV19 with TRBJ1-2; 7 bases match TRBD1. The CDR3 extends over 14 amino acids. V was pared by 10 bases and J by 4 bases, with 12 bases of the junction left unmatched. Germline CDR1 LNHDA, CDR2 SQIVND (reference sequence). The CDR3 protein is CATRQGSGGYGYTF. The DNA of the CDR3 is TGTGCCACCAGACAGGGTAGCGGGGGCTATGGCTACACCTTC.

V is TRBV10-2 and J is TRBJ2-3; 14 positions match TRBD2. CDR3 length equals 15 residues. Per germline, CDR1 WSHSY and CDR2 SAAADI. J gave up 3 bases and V 11 bases, and 7 bases lay outside the gene matches. CDR3 in DNA: TGCGCCGGAGGACTAGCGGGGGGATCGACAGATACGCAGTATTTT. This gives the protein CAGGLAGGSTDTQYF.

This chain connects TRBV9 to TRBJ1-1; D is undetermined. Trimming took off 0 bases at V and 0 bases at J, with 3 bases between the two ends. The CDR3 totals 13 residues. Germline-derived CDR1 and CDR2 are SGDLS and YYNGEE. The DNA of the CDR3 is TGTGCCAGCAGCGTAGCAGTGAACACTGAAGCTTTCTTT. Translating gives CASSVAVNTEAFF.

The chain employs TRBV7-2 and TRBJ1-4, with 9 bases aligning to TRBD1. Trimming cost V 5 bases and J 8 bases; bases outside gene matches: 9. Per germline, CDR1 SGHTA and CDR2 FQGNSA. The CDR3 spans 15 residues. The CDR3 here is CASSKTGTGWEKLFF. The DNA for the CDR3 is TGTGCCAGCAGCAAAACTGGGACAGGGTGGGAAAAACTGTTTTTT.

J is TRBJ1-2 and V is TRBV7-9; no reliable D call. Trimming shortened V by 5 bases and J by 4 bases, and 8 bases separated the two germline ends. This CDR3 contains 12 residues. Germline CDR1 SEHNR, CDR2 FQNEAQ (reference sequence). CDR3 protein: CASSGRLYGYTF. CDR3 sequence (DNA): TGTGCCAGCAGCGGCAGACTCTATGGCTACACCTTC.

This chain joins TRBV11-3 and TRBJ1-2; D call uncertain. The V and J ends lost 1 base and 7 bases respectively, with 10 bases between them. CDR1 SGHNT and CDR2 YENEEA come from the germline V gene. There are 13 residues in the CDR3. CDR3 in DNA: TGTGCCAGCAGCTTAGTTGGTGTGGGTGGCTACACCTTC. Translating gives CASSLVGVGGYTF. The full variable domain, rest sourced from reference TRBV11-3 and TRBJ1-2, is EAGVVQSPRYKIIEKKQPVAFWCNPISGHNTLYWYLQNLGQGPELLIRYENEEAVDDSQLPKDRFSAERLKGVDSTLKIQPAELGDSAVYLCASSLVGVGGYTFGSGTRLTVV.

The rearrangement links TRBV6-2 or TRBV6-3 to TRBJ2-7, with D perhaps matching TRBD2 (5 bases). The V end lost 5 bases, the J end lost 2 bases, and 10 bases lay between the germline ends. CDR3 length equals 13 residues. Germline V gives CDR1 MNHEY, CDR2 SVGEGT. The CDR3 reads CASSRTLTYEQYF. The CDR3 DNA reads as TGTGCCAGCAGTCGGACTCTCACCTACGAGCAGTACTTC.

This chain joins TRBV29-1 and TRBJ1-1, with D possibly matching TRBD1 (5 bases). The V gene lost 4 bases and the J gene lost 1 base, with 10 bases spanning the gap. The CDR3 has 13 amino acids. Per germline, CDR1 SQVTM and CDR2 ANQGSEA. The CDR3 sequence: CSVAGRSNTEAFF. The CDR3, as DNA: TGCAGCGTTGCGGGACGTTCGAACACTGAAGCTTTCTTT.

The chain combines TRBV5-6 with TRBJ1-5; D ambiguous. Germline lookup yields CDR1 SGHDT and CDR2 YYEEEE. The CDR3 is 15 residues long. The V gene lost 0 bases and the J gene lost 2 bases, with 9 bases spanning the gap. CDR3 protein: CASSLGSRGNQPQHF. The CDR3 DNA follows: TGTGCCAGCAGCTTGGGGTCGAGGGGCAATCAGCCCCAGCATTTT.

The chain combines TRBV24-1 with TRBJ2-5; 8 nucleotides line up with TRBD2. The CDR3 extends over 17 amino acids. The V gene end was trimmed by 4 bases and the J gene end by 1 base; junction bases not matched to a gene: 10. From germline, CDR1 is KGHDR and CDR2 SFDVKD. The CDR3 protein is CATSDPGGRGVQETQYF. The DNA for the CDR3 is TGTGCCACCAGTGACCCCGGTGGGCGGGGGGTCCAAGAGACCCAGTACTTC.

The chain couples TRBV3-1 (or the pseudogene TRBV3-2) to TRBJ1-5, with D unclear. The germline V and J ends were trimmed by 4 bases and 5 bases, with 12 bases remaining between them. Germline V gene sequence: CDR1 LGHDT, CDR2 YNNKEL (reference sequence). This CDR3 is 14 amino acids long. This chain's CDR3 is CASSPLAGYQPQHF. The CDR3 DNA reads TGTGCCAGCAGCCCTTTGGCAGGCTATCAGCCCCAGCATTTT.

This clone was seen once. V and J are TRBV4-3 and TRBJ1-2; the D gene is possibly TRBD1 (5 bases). Per germline, CDR1 LGHNA and CDR2 YSLEER. Deletions cut 0 bases from V and 3 bases from J, with 14 bases between. The CDR3 consists of 16 residues. CDR3: CASSQDGGGEDYGYTF. The CDR3 DNA follows: TGCGCCAGCAGCCAAGATGGCGGGGGAGAGGACTATGGCTACACCTTC.

This CDR3 is CASSITGNQPQHF. In DNA, the CDR3 is TGTGCCAGCAGTATCACAGGGAATCAGCCCCAGCATTTT. V usage is TRBV11-1 and J usage is TRBJ1-5, with TRBD1 as a possible D gene (6 bases). Germline V gives CDR1 SGHAT, CDR2 FQDESV (reference sequence). This CDR3 spans 13 amino acids. Trimming removed 6 bases at V and 4 bases at J, with 10 bases between.

This chain connects TRBV2 to TRBJ2-5, with 10 bases identical to TRBD2. The CDR3 has 15 amino acids. CDR1 SNHLY and CDR2 FYNNEI come from the germline V gene. J lost 2 bases, V lost 8 bases, and 8 bases had no gene match. The CDR3 is CASSPSGGGQETQYF. The CDR3 DNA is TGTGCCAGCTCCCCTAGCGGGGGCGGTCAAGAGACCCAGTACTTC.

This chain connects TRBV9 to TRBJ2-3; D might be TRBD2 (7 bases). The V gene lost 4 bases and the J gene lost 2 bases, with 17 bases spanning the gap. From germline, CDR1 is SGDLS and CDR2 YYNGEE. CDR3 length equals 16 residues. Here the CDR3 DNA reads TGTGCCAGCAGCCCCTTCAGCGGGACAAACACAGATACGCAGTATTTT. Protein product: CASSPFSGTNTDTQYF.

The chain is built from TRBV6-6 and TRBJ1-1; TRBD1 agrees at 8 bases. Germline V gives CDR1 MNHNY, CDR2 SVGAGI (reference sequence). V lost 0 bases and J lost 8; bases outside the gene matches: 8. The CDR3 extends over 15 amino acids. CDR3 in DNA: TGTGCCAGCAGTTACTCGTCAGGGGGCGCCGTGGAAGCTTTCTTT. This gives the protein CASSYSSGGAVEAFF.

The rearrangement links TRBV9 to TRBJ2-1; 12 nucleotides align to TRBD2. There are 18 residues in the CDR3. The J segment lost 0 bases and the V segment lost 1 base, leaving 5 bases of the junction unmatched. In germline, CDR1 is SGDLS, CDR2 YYNGEE. CDR3 sequence (DNA): TGTGCCAGCAGCGTATTGGCTAGCGGGGGGGGCTCCTACAATGAGCAGTTCTTC. It specifies CASSVLASGGGSYNEQFF. Filled out from reference TRBV9 and TRBJ2-1, the complete variable domain reads DSGVTQTPKHLITATGQRVTLRCSPRSGDLSVYWYQQSLDQGLQFLIQYYNGEERAKGNILERFSAQQFPDLHSELNLSSLELGDSALYFCASSVLASGGGSYNEQFFGPGTRLTVL.

The V gene is TRBV7-2, the J gene TRBJ2-3; possibly TRBD2 for D (6 bases). The CDR3 is made up of 16 amino acids. V was shortened by 1 base and J by 0 bases, with 11 bases between the two germline ends. Germline assignment: CDR1 SGHTA and CDR2 FQGNSA. DNA for the CDR3: TGTGCCAGCAGCTTAGGTTACGGGGGTAGCACAGATACGCAGTATTTT. Encoded protein: CASSLGYGGSTDTQYF.

The chain recombines TRBV5-1 with TRBJ1-2; D is unresolved. Germline V gives CDR1 SGHRS, CDR2 YFSETQ. This CDR3 spans 16 amino acids. V lost 3 bases and J 4 bases, leaving 19 bases between the germline ends. Here the CDR3 DNA reads TGCGCCAGCAGCTCGGCGGCAGGCAGTTTTTTCTATGGCTACACCTTC. This encodes CASSSAAGSFFYGYTF.

The genes are TRBV7-2 and TRBJ1-2; tentative D call: TRBD1 (6 bases). V was pared by 5 bases and J by 5 bases, with 15 bases between. The CDR3 totals 14 residues. In germline, CDR1 is SGHTA, CDR2 FQGNSA. CDR3 loop: CASSPRDTTYGYTF. CDR3 bases: TGTGCCAGCAGCCCCCGGGACACCACTTATGGCTACACCTTC.

The rearrangement joins TRBV5-1 to TRBJ2-1; D is tentatively TRBD1 or TRBD2 (5 bases each). Germline V gives CDR1 SGHRS, CDR2 YFSETQ. The CDR3 sequence is 15 residues long. V lost 4 bases, J lost 9 bases, and 20 bases lay in between. The CDR3 loop is CASSPGWGSGGEQFF. The CDR3 DNA reads TGCGCCAGCAGCCCTGGCTGGGGGTCGGGCGGTGAGCAGTTCTTC.